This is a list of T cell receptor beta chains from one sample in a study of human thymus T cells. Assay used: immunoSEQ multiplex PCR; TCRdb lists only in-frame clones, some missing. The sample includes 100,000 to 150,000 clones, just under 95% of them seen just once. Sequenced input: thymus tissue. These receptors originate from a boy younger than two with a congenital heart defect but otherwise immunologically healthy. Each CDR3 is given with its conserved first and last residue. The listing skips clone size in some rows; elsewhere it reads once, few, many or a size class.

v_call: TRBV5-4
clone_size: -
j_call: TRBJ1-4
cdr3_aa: CASSMTVSNDKLFF

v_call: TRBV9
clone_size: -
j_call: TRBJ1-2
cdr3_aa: CASSVGVPGQGDDYGYTF

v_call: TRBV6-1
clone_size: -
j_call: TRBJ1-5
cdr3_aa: CASSEHRGRYQPQHF

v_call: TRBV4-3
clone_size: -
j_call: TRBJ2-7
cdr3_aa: CASSQDREGLFWEQYF

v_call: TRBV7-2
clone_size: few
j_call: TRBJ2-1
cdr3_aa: CASSRQGENEQFF

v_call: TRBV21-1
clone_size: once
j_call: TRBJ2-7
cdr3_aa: CASTKKGGLQPEQYF

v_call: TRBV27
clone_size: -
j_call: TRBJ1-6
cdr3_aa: CASSLSRWTDYSNNSPLHF

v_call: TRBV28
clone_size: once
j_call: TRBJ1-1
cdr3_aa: CASSFPDRGPMNTEAFF

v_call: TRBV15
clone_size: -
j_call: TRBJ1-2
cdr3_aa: CATSRKDLLDYGYTF

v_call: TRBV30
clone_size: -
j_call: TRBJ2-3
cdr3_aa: CAWSTGGGATDTQYF

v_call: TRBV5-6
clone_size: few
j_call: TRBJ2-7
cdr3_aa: CASSLGGTIYEQYF

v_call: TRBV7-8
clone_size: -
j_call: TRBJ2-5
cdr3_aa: CASSLGLARQETQYF

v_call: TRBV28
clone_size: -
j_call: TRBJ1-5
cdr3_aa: CASRISTGGRGQPQHF

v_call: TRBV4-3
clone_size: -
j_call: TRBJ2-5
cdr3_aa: CASSQDPVDSESFQETQYF

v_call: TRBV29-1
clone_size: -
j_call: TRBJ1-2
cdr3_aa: CSVLAGGLGTF

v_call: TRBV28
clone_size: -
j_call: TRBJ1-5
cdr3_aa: CASSTPPGRTSNQPQHF

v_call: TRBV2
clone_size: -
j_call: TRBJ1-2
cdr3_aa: CASTVELWTELANYGYTF

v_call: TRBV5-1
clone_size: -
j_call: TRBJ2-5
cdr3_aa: CASSLSLAGGETQYF

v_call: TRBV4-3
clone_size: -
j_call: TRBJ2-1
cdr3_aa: CASSQEWDRPYNEQFF

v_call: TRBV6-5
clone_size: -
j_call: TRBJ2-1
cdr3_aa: CASSYAEGNEQFF

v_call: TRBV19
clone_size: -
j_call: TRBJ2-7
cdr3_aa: CAGRGPYEQYF

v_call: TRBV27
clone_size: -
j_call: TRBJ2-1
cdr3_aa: CASSAMGRGVPYNEQFF

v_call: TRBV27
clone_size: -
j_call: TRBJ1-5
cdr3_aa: CASSSLGLAGYQPQHF